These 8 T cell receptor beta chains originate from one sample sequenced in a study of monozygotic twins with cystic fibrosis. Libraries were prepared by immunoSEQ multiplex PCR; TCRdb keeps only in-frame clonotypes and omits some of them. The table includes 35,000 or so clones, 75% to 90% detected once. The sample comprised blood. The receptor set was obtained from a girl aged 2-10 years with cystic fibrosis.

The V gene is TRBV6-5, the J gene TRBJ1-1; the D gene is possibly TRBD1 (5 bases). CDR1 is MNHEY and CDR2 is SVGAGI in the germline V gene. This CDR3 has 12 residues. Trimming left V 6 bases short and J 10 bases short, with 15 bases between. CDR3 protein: CASREGGTPAFF. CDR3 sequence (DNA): TGTGCCAGCAGAGAAGGAGGGACTCCAGCTTTCTTT.

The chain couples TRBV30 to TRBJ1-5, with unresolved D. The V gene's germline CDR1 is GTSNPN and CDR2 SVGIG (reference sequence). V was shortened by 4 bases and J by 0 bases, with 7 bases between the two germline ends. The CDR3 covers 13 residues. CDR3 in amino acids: CAWTGDSNQPQHF. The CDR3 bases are TGTGCCTGGACAGGCGATAGCAATCAGCCCCAGCATTTT.

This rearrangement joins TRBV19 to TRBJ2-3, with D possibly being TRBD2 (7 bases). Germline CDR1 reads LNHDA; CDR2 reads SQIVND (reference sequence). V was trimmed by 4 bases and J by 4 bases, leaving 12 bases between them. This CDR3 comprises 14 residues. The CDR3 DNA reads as TGTGCCAGTAGTAAGGGGGGGGCGTCAGATACGCAGTATTTT. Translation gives CASSKGGASDTQYF.

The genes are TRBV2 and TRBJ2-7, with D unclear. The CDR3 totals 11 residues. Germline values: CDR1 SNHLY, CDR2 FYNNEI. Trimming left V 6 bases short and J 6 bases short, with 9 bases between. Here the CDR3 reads CASSVASEQYF. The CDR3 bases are TGTGCCAGCAGCGTAGCAAGCGAGCAGTACTTC.

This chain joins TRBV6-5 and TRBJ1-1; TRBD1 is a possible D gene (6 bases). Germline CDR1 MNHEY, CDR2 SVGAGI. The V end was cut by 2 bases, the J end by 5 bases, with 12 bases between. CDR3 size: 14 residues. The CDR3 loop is CASSYTGARTEAFF. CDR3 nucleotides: TGTGCCAGCAGTTACACGGGGGCGAGGACTGAAGCTTTCTTT.

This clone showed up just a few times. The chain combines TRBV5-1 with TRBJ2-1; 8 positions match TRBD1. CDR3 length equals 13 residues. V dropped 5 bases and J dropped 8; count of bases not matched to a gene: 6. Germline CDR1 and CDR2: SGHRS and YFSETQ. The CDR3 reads CASRQGAQDEQFF. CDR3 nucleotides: TGCGCCAGCAGGCAGGGGGCTCAGGATGAGCAGTTCTTC.

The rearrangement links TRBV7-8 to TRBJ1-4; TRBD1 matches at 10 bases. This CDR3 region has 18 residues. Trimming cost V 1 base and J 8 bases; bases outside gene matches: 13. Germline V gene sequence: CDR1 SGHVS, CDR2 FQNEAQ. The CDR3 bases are TGTGCCAGCAGCTTAGGCCGGGACAGGGGCGGCCGGTTCGAAAAACTGTTTTTT. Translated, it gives CASSLGRDRGGRFEKLFF. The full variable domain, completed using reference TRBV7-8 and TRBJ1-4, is GAGVSQSPRYKVAKRGQDVALRCDPISGHVSLFWYQQALGQGPEFLTYFQNEAQLDKSGLPSDRFFAERPEGSVSTLKIQRTQQEDSAVYLCASSLGRDRGGRFEKLFFGSGTQLSVL.

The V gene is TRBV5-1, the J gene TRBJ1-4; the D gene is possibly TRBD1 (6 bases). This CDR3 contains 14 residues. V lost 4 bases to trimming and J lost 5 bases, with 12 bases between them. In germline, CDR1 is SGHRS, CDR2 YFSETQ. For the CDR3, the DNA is TGCGCCAGCAGCCCCCGGCAGGGGAATGAAAAACTGTTTTTT. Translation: CASSPRQGNEKLFF.